These T cell receptor beta chains were read from a single sample in a study of blood T cell repertoires in COVID-19. TCRdb keeps only in-frame clones here, not all; method: immunoSEQ multiplex PCR. The data show around 250,000 clones, approximately 83% seen once. The specimen sequenced was peripheral blood. Every receptor here comes from a man younger than 45 who had recovered from COVID-19. Both conserved end residues are part of each CDR3. A D gene is named only where the DNA matches it firmly. Clone size, where shown, is once, few, many, or a class for clones that have expanded.

V,D,size,J,DNA,CDR3
TRBV18,-,-,TRBJ1-1,TGTGCCAGCTCTCACGGAGACACTGAAGCTTTCTTT,CASSHGDTEAFF
TRBV9,-,-,TRBJ1-1,TGTGCCAGCAGCGTAGGGTCGGGTTCGACCTCTGAAGCTTTCTTT,CASSVGSGSTSEAFF
TRBV11-2,TRBD1,-,TRBJ2-2,TGTGCCAGCAGCTCAGGACAGGGGGTGAACACCGGGGAGCTGTTTTTT,CASSSGQGVNTGELFF
TRBV5-1,-,-,TRBJ1-3,TGCGCCAGCAGCTTGGAGGCCCAGCCCGTCGGGGGAAACACCATATATTTT,CASSLEAQPVGGNTIYF
TRBV4-1,TRBD2,-,TRBJ2-5,TGCGCCAGCAGCCAAGTCCTAGCGGGGGGGAAAGAGACCCAGTACTTC,CASSQVLAGGKETQYF
TRBV3-1/TRBV3-2,-,few,TRBJ1-2,TGTGCCAGCAGCCAAGTGGACAGTTCGCAGGGCTACACCTTC,CASSQVDSSQGYTF
TRBV5-1,-,-,TRBJ2-7,TGCGCCTCTTCAGGGGGGCTCTCCTCTTTTGAGCAGTACTTC,CASSGGLSSFEQYF
TRBV5-4,-,-,TRBJ2-4,TGTGCCAGCAGCCACGAGGGGGGGCTCGACATTCAGTACTTC,CASSHEGGLDIQYF
TRBV7-9,-,once,TRBJ1-1,TGTGCCAGCAGCTTATCCCCTAGAGTTACGAACACTGAAGCTTTCTTT,CASSLSPRVTNTEAFF
TRBV11-2,-,-,TRBJ2-4,TGTGCCAGCAGCTTACCTGTAGCCAAAAACATTCAGTACTTC,CASSLPVAKNIQYF
TRBV2,-,-,TRBJ2-1,TGTGCCAGCAGTCCTAGCAGTGAGCAGTTCTTC,CASSPSSEQFF
TRBV11-3,TRBD1,-,TRBJ1-5,TGTGCCAGCAGCTTGAAAACCGGGACAGGGGCCAGCAATCAGCCCCAGCATTTT,CASSLKTGTGASNQPQHF
TRBV4-2,-,-,TRBJ1-2,TGTGCCAGCAGCCAAGAGGGTCGAGGGGGCTACACCTTC,CASSQEGRGGYTF
TRBV2,-,once,TRBJ2-5,TGTGCCAGCAAGAGTGAAGAGACCCAGTACTTC,CASKSEETQYF
TRBV5-1,-,-,TRBJ1-3,TGCGCCAGCAGCTTGGACGAGGGCACCATATATTTT,CASSLDEGTIYF
TRBV6-6,TRBD1,-,TRBJ1-1,TGTGCCGGAAAGGGGCAGGGGGCGTCCGGTGAAGCTTTCTTT,CAGKGQGASGEAFF
TRBV6-6,-,-,TRBJ2-2,TGTGCCAGCAGTTATTCCCACGAGTGGAACACCGGGGAGCTGTTTTTT,CASSYSHEWNTGELFF
TRBV7-8,TRBD2,-,TRBJ2-5,TGTGCCAGCAGCTTTAGGTCTAGCGGGGGGTACCAAGAGACCCAGTACTTC,CASSFRSSGGYQETQYF
TRBV18,-,-,TRBJ2-4,TGTGCCAGCTCACTTGTGAGGGAGAACATTCAGTACTTC,CASSLVRENIQYF
TRBV6-6,TRBD1,few,TRBJ1-2,TGTGCCAGCAACCTGATCGGGACAGGGGAAGGCTACACCTTC,CASNLIGTGEGYTF
TRBV28,-,few,TRBJ1-5,TGTGCCAGCAGTTCTCATTGGGCCCAAAGTGGGTATCAGCCCCAGCATTTT,CASSSHWAQSGYQPQHF
TRBV7-8,-,-,TRBJ1-2,TGTGCCAGCAGCCTAGCCACAGGGTTGTTCGACGGCTACACCTTC,CASSLATGLFDGYTF
TRBV5-4,-,-,TRBJ1-1,TGTGCCAGCAGCTTGATCCAGGGCTACACTGAAGCTTTCTTT,CASSLIQGYTEAFF
TRBV12-3/TRBV12-4,-,-,TRBJ1-2,TGTGCCAGCAGTAGCGGTCAGGTGGACGGCTACACCTTC,CASSSGQVDGYTF
TRBV5-1,-,-,TRBJ2-3,TGCGCCAGCAGCTCCCCGACACTTAATACGCAGTATTTT,CASSSPTLNTQYF
TRBV5-1,TRBD2,-,TRBJ2-1,TGCGCCAGCAGCTCGGGACTAGCGGGGTCTGGTGAGCAGTTCTTC,CASSSGLAGSGEQFF
TRBV7-9,-,-,TRBJ1-6,TGTGCCAGCAGCCAAGAGGCGGCGAATAATTCACCCCTCCACTTT,CASSQEAANNSPLHF
TRBV2,-,-,TRBJ2-2,TGTGCCAGCAGTGAAGCGAACTCCGAGGGGGAGCTGTTTTTT,CASSEANSEGELFF
TRBV5-1,TRBD1,many,TRBJ1-1,TGCGCCAGCAGCTTCGGGACAGGGGGTGTCACTGAAGCTTTCTTT,CASSFGTGGVTEAFF
TRBV9,-,-,TRBJ2-7,TGTGCCAGCAGCGTAGAACCCGGGACACCCTACGAGCAGTACTTC,CASSVEPGTPYEQYF
TRBV9,TRBD2,-,TRBJ2-2,TGTGCCAGCAGCGGAGCGGGAGAGCGGGGGGGCATCGGGGAGCTGTTTTTT,CASSGAGERGGIGELFF
TRBV9,-,-,TRBJ2-2,TGTGCCAGCAGCGTATACCCCCTAGCTAGGAACACCGGGGAGCTGTTTTTT,CASSVYPLARNTGELFF